These 14 T cell receptor beta chains came from one sample sequenced in a study of CD8 T cells in ankylosing spondylitis. TCRdb re-called the 5' RACE reads through MiXCR, storing one row per CDR3 protein. The table includes around 300,000 distinct CDR3 sequences, around 21% detected once. Sequencing was done on a sample of blood, either unsorted or a sorted T cell fraction (not recorded which). The receptors were sampled from a female donor with ankylosing spondylitis or in good health (not recorded which).

This clonotype turned up a few times. The rearrangement joins TRBV20-1 to TRBJ2-1; 7 bases are shared with TRBD2. CDR1 and CDR2 from the germline V gene are DFQATT and SNEGSKA (reference sequence). The CDR3 spans 13 residues. With 5 bases clipped from V and 9 bases from J, the junction kept 10 bases outside the gene matches. CDR3 amino acids: CSAYVGGDSEQFF. The CDR3, as DNA: TGCAGTGCTTATGTGGGGGGGGATAGTGAGCAGTTCTTC.

This clonotype was observed a handful of times. This CDR3 is missing its conserved last phenylalanine or tryptophan, likely due to a read error. The chain joins TRBV10-3 to TRBJ1-4, with a possible D match to TRBD1 (5 bases). V lost 6 bases and J 8 bases, leaving 16 bases between the germline ends. From germline, CDR1 is ENHRY and CDR2 SYGVKD. The length of the CDR3 is 14 residues. In DNA, the CDR3 is TGTGCCATCAGAAAGACAGCTACCGACGAAAAACTGTTTTCT. It encodes CAIRKTATDEKLFS.

This clonotype has only a few counts. The chain employs TRBV20-1 and TRBJ2-2; D perhaps matches TRBD2 (5 bases). V was cut by 0 bases and J by 7 bases, with 12 bases left in between. Germline V lookup: CDR1 DFQATT, CDR2 SNEGSKA (reference sequence). The length of the CDR3 is 14 residues. The CDR3 DNA follows: TGCAGTGCTAGAGATCGCCTAGCAGGCGGGGAGCTGTTTTTT. Protein: CSARDRLAGGELFF.

This clonotype turned up a few times. The rearrangement joins TRBV7-7 to TRBJ2-5; the D is unclear. V shed 5 bases and J shed 3 bases, with 4 bases lying between them. Germline V lookup: CDR1 SSHAT, CDR2 FNYEAQ (reference sequence). The CDR3 runs 11 residues. The CDR3 loop reads CASSAKETQYF. In nucleotides, the CDR3 is TGTGCCAGCAGCGCCAAAGAGACCCAGTACTTC.

The chain uses TRBV9 and TRBJ2-1; TRBD2 matches at 12 bases. CDR3 length: 15 amino acids. Per germline, CDR1 SGDLS and CDR2 YYNGEE. V gave up 3 bases and J gave up 7 bases; unmatched junction bases: 5. The CDR3 nucleotides are TGTGCCAGCAGCGGACTAGCGGGAGAAGGGAATGAGCAGTTCTTC. Its protein product is CASSGLAGEGNEQFF.

A single count supports this clonotype. The V and J genes are TRBV6-1 and TRBJ2-7, with 8 bases fitting TRBD2. The J segment lost 0 bases and the V segment lost 1 base, leaving 2 bases of the junction unmatched. The CDR3 loop spans 15 amino acids. Germline V lookup: CDR1 MNHNS, CDR2 SASEGT. The CDR3 loop reads CASSEGSGTSYEQYF. For the CDR3, the DNA is TGTGCCAGCAGTGAAGGTAGCGGGACCTCCTACGAGCAGTACTTC.

The genes are TRBV6-1 and TRBJ2-3; D unclear. With 8 bases removed from V and 0 bases from J, the gap between germline ends came to 15 bases. The CDR3 runs to 15 residues. Germline CDR1 reads MNHNS; CDR2 reads SASEGT. CDR3 in DNA: TGTGCCAGCTCCCTCCACAGACCCAGCACAGATACGCAGTATTTT. Amino acids: CASSLHRPSTDTQYF.

This clonotype was seen ten or more times. The chain couples TRBV29-1 to TRBJ2-7; D gene unclear. CDR3 length: 11 residues. Germline CDR1 reads SQVTM; CDR2 reads ANQGSEA. Trimming left V 0 bases short and J 5 bases short, with 5 bases between. For the CDR3, the DNA is TGCAGCGTTGAAGAAGCGCACGAGCAGTACTTC. Translation gives CSVEEAHEQYF.

This clonotype was found a few times. V is TRBV7-6 and J is TRBJ1-1; D is possibly TRBD1 (5 bases). There are 15 residues in the CDR3. Germline CDR1 and CDR2: SGHVS and FNYEAQ. The germline V and J ends were trimmed by 5 bases and 1 base, with 14 bases remaining between them. The CDR3 region is CASSPRGGENTEAFF. CDR3 DNA sequence: TGTGCCAGCAGCCCTAGGGGTGGGGAGAACACTGAAGCTTTCTTT. The full variable domain, rest sourced from reference TRBV7-6 and TRBJ1-1, is GAGVSQSPRYKVTKRGQDVALRCDPISGHVSLYWYRQALGQGPEFLTYFNYEAQQDKSGLPNDRFSAERPEGSISTLTIQRTEQRDSAMYRCASSPRGGENTEAFFGQGTRLTVV.

This clonotype was detected only a few times. This chain connects TRBV6-6 to TRBJ1-1; D unclear. Trimming stripped 2 bases from V and 7 bases from J, with 5 bases between. In germline, CDR1 is MNHNY, CDR2 SVGAGI (reference sequence). CDR3 length: 11 amino acids. The CDR3 sequence is CASSYIREAFF. Written as DNA, the CDR3 is TGTGCCAGCAGTTACATTCGTGAAGCTTTCTTT.

The rearrangement links TRBV5-6 to TRBJ2-1; D call uncertain. Germline lookup yields CDR1 SGHDT and CDR2 YYEEEE. CDR3 size: 13 residues. V lost 0 bases and J lost 9, with 10 bases in between. The CDR3 loop reads CASSLARLGEQFF. As DNA, the CDR3 is TGTGCCAGCAGCTTGGCTAGATTAGGTGAGCAGTTCTTC.

The chain joins TRBV20-1 to TRBJ2-1; D ambiguous. Germline CDR1 and CDR2: DFQATT and SNEGSKA (reference sequence). Trimming took off 3 bases at V and 7 bases at J, with 19 bases between the two ends. The length of the CDR3 is 15 residues. This CDR3 reads CSASPLEAVENEQFF. DNA of the CDR3: TGCAGTGCTAGCCCCCTAGAAGCTGTCGAGAATGAGCAGTTCTTC.

This clonotype showed up just a few times. The gene calls are TRBV20-1 and TRBJ1-3; TRBD1 might be the D (5 bases). The germline V gene encodes CDR1 DFQATT and CDR2 SNEGSKA (reference sequence). This CDR3 has 13 amino acids. Trimming took 3 bases from V and 2 from J, leaving 8 bases between them. CDR3 in amino acids: CSASWGTGNTIYF. The CDR3 DNA follows: TGCAGTGCTAGCTGGGGGACTGGAAACACCATATATTTT.

In its sample, this clonotype was seen many times. CDR3 DNA sequence: TGCAGCGTCCCACTAGCCGGACACAATGAGCAGTTCTTC. This translates into CSVPLAGHNEQFF. The chain carries TRBV29-1 and TRBJ2-1; D is perhaps TRBD2 (6 bases). Looked up from germline, CDR1 is SQVTM and CDR2 is ANQGSEA. CDR3 size: 13 residues. V shed 6 bases and J shed 5 bases, with 14 bases lying between them.